This T cell receptor (beta chain) was recovered during a study of cytomegalovirus exposure and HLA in healthy donors. Measured with immunoSEQ multiplex PCR; TCRdb has only the in-frame clones, and not every one. The sample yields about 330,000 clones, roughly nine tenths seen once. Germline assignment: CDR1 SQVTM and CDR2 ANQGSEA. The CDR3 consists of 12 residues. Trimming shortened V by 4 bases and J by 0 bases, and 7 bases separated the two germline ends. The source material was PBMCs. This receptor was obtained from a woman aged 25 to 45 in good health and CMV-seropositive. This chain links TRBV29-1 with TRBJ2-7; D call uncertain. The CDR3 DNA sequence: TGCAGCGTTGTAGGGAACTCCTACGAGCAGTACTTC. As protein: CSVVGNSYEQYF.